The present T cell receptor (beta chain) was sequenced within a study of shared clonotypes between healthy human individuals. The study's findings and limits: Expectations were that clonotype sharing among donors would be affected by sequencing depth. Non-shared clonotypes had lower generation probabilities than those shared by all four donors.

This CDR3 is 17 amino acids long. The germline V gene has CDR1 MNHNS and CDR2 SASEGT. The trim removed 4 bases at V and 7 bases at J, leaving 16 bases unmatched. Over several immunoSEQ plates, each subset's genomic DNA was distributed in even portions. Sorted-subset replicate PCR reactions contained 200 ng DNA, corresponding to about 30,000 T cell genomes. The assay was immunoSEQ multiplex PCR, and TCRdb's table has in-frame clones only and misses some. The sample has about 770,000 clones, roughly 72% seen once. Details on this clone: Its antigen remains unknown.

The sample comprised memory CD4+ T cells sorted from blood. Subset given: CD45RA-negative fraction. The sequence derives from a woman aged 30 to 39 in good health. The rearrangement joins TRBV6-1 to TRBJ1-5, with 7 bases identical to TRBD1. The CDR3 loop is CASSVPQGEGFGQPQHF. The CDR3 bases are TGTGCCAGCAGTGTCCCGCAGGGGGAAGGCTTCGGGCAGCCCCAGCATTTT.